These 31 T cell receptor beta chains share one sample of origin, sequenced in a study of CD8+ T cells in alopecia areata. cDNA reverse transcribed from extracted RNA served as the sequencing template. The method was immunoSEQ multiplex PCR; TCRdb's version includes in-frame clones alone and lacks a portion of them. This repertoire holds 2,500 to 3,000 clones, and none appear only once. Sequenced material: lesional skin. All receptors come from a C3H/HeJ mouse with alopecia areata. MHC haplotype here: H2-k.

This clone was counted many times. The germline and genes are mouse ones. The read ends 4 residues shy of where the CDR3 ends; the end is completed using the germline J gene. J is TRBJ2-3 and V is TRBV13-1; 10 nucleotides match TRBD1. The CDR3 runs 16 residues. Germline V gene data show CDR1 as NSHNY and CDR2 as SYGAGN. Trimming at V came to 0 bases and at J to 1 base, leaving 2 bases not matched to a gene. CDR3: CASSDAGTGGAETLYF. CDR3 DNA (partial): TGTGCCAGCAGTGATGCAGGGACAGGGGGTGCAGAA.

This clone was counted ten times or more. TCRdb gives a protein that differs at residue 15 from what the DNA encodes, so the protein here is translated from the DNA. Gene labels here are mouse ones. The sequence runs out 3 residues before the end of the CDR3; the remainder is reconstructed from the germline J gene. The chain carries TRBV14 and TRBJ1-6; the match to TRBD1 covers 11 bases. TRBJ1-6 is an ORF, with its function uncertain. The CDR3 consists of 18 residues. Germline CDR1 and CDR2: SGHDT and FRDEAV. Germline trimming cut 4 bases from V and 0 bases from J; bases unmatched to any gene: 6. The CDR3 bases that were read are TGTGCCAGCAGTATGGGGGACAGGGGGAATTCCTATAATTCGCCC. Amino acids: CASSMGDRGNSYNSP. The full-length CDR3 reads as CASSMGDRGNSYNSPLYF.

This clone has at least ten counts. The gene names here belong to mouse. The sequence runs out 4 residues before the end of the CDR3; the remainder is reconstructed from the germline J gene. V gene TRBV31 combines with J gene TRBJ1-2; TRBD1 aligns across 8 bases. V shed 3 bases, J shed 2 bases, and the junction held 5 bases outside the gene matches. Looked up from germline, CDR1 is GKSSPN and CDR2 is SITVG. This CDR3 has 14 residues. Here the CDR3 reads CAWSPDRANSDYTF. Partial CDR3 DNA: TGTGCCTGGAGCCCGGACAGGGCGAACTCC. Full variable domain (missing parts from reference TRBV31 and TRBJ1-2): AQTIHQWPVAEIKAVGSPLSLGCTIKGKSSPNLYWYWQATGGTLQQLFYSITVGQVESVVQLNLSASRPKDDQFILSTEKLLLSHSGFYLCAWSPDRANSDYTFGSGTRLLVI.

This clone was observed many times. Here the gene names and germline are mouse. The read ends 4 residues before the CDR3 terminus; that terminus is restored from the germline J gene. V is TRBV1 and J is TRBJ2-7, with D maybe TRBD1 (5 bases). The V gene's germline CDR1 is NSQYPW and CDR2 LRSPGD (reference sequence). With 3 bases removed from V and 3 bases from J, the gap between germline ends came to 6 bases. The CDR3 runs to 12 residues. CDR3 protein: CTCSARDYEQYF. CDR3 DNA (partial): TGCACCTGCAGTGCCAGGGACTAT.

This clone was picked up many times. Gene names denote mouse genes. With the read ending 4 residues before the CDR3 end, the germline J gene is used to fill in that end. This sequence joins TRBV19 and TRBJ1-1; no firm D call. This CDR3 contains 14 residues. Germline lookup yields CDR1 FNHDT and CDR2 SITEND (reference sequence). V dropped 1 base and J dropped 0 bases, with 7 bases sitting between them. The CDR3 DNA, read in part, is TGTGCCAGCAGTATAATTACAGCAAACACA. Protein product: CASSIITANT. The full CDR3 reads CASSIITANTEVFF.

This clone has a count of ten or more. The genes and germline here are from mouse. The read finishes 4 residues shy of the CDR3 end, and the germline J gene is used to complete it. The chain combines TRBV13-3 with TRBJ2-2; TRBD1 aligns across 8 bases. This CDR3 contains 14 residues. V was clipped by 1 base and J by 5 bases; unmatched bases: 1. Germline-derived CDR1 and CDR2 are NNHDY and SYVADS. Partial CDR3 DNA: TGTGCCAGCAGTGATCGGACAGGGACCGGG. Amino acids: CASSDRTGTG. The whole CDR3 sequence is CASSDRTGTGQLYF.

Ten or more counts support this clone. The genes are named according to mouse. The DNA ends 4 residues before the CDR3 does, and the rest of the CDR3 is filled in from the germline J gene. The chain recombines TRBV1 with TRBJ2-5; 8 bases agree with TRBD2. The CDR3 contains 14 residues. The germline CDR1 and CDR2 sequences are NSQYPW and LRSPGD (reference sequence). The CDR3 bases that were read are TGCACCTGCAGTGCCGACTGGGGCCTAGAC. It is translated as CTCSADWGLD. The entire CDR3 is CTCSADWGLDTQYF.

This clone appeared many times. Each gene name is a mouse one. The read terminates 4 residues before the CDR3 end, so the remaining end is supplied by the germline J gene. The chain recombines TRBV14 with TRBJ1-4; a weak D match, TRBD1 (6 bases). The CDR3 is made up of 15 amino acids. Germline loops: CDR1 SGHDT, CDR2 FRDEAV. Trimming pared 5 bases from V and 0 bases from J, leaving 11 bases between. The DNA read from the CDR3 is TGTGCCAGCAGCCCCACAGGGATTTCCAACGAA. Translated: CASSPTGISNE. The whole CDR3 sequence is CASSPTGISNERLFF.

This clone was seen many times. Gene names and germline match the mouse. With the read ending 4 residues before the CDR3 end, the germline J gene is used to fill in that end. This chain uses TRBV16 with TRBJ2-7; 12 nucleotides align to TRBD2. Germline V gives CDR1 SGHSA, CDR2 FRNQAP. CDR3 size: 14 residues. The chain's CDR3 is CASSFGTGGYEQYF. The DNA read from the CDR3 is TGTGCAAGCAGCTTTGGGACTGGGGGGTAT. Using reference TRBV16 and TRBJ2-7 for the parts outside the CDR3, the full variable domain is NAGVIQTPRHKVTGKGQEATLWCEPISGHSAVFWYRQTIVQGLEFLTYFRNQAPIDDSGMPKERFSAQMPNQSHSTLKIQSTQPQDSAVYLCASSFGTGGYEQYFGPGTRLTVL.

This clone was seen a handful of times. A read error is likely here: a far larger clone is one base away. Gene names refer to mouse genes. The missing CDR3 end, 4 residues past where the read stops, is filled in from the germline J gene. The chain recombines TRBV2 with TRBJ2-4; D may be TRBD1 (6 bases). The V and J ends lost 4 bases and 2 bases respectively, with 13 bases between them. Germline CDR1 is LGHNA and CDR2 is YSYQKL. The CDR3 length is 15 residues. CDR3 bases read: TGTGCCAGCAGCCCCACAGGGTGGGATCAAAAC. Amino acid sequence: CASSPTGWDQN. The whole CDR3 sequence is CASSPTGWDQNTLYF.

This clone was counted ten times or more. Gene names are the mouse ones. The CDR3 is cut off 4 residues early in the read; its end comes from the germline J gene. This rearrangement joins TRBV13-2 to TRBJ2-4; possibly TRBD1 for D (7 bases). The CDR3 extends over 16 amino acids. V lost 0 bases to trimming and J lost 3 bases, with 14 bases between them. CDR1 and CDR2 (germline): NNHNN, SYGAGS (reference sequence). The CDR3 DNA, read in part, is TGTGCCAGCGGTGATGCAATAGGGGGCCGGCAAAAC. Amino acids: CASGDAIGGRQN. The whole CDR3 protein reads CASGDAIGGRQNTLYF.

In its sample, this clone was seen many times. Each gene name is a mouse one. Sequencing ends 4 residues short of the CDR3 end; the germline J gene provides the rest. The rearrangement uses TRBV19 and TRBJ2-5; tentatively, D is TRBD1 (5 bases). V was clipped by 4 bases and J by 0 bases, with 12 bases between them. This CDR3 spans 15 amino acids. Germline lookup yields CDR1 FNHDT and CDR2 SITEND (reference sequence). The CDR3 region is CASSSPGHNQDTQYF. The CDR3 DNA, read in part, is TGTGCCAGCAGTTCCCCCGGACATAACCAAGAC.

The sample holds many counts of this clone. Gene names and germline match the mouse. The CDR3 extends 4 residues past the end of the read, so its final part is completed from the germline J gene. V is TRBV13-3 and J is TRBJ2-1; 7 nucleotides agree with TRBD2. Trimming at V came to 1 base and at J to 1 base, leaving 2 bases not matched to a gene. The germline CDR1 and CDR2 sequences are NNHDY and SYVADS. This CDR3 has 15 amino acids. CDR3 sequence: CASSDCWGNYAEQFF. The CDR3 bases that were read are TGTGCCAGCAGTGATTGCTGGGGGAACTATGCT.

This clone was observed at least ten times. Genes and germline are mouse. The chain's CDR3 is CASGDAGTGTAEQFF. The sequenced part of the CDR3 DNA is TGTGCCAGCGGTGATGCCGGGACAGGGACGGCT. The chain carries TRBV13-2 and TRBJ2-1; 9 nucleotides match TRBD1. The CDR3 end lies 4 residues beyond the end of the read and is filled in from the germline J gene. This CDR3 region has 15 residues. Germline-derived CDR1 and CDR2 are NNHNN and SYGAGS (reference sequence).

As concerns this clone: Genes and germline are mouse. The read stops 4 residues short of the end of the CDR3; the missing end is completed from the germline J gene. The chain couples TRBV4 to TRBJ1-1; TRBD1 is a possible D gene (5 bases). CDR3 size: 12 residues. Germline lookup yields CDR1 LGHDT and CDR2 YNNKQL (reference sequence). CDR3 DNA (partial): TGTGCCAGCAGCTTCTGGGGGGGA. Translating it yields CASSFWGG. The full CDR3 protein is CASSFWGGEVFF.

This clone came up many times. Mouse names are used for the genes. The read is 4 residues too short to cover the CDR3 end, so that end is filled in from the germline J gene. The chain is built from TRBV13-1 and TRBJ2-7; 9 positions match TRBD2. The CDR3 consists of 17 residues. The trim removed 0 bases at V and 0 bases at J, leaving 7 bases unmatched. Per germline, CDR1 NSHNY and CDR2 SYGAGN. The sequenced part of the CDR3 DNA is TGTGCCAGCAGTGATGGCTGGGGGGGAAGGAGCTCCTAT. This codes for CASSDGWGGRSSY. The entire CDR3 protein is CASSDGWGGRSSYEQYF.

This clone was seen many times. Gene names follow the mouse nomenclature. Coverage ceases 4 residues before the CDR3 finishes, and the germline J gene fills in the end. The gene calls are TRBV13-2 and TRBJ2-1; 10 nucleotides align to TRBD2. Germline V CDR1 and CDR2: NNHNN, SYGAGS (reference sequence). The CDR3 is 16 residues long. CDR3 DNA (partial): TGTGCCAGCGGTGATGGGGCTGGGGGGGCGCGGGCT. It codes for CASGDGAGGARA. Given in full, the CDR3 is CASGDGAGGARAEQFF.

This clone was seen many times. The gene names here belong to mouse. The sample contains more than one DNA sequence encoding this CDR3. The part of the CDR3 DNA that was read is TGCACCTGCAGTGCAGGGGGACAGGGTAGAAAC. As protein: CTCSAGGQGRN. The CDR3 in full is CTCSAGGQGRNTLYF. This chain joins TRBV1 and TRBJ2-4; 9 positions match TRBD1. Read sequence stops 4 residues before the CDR3 end, and the germline J gene provides the missing end. The CDR3 is 15 residues long. The V gene's germline CDR1 is NSQYPW and CDR2 LRSPGD (reference sequence).

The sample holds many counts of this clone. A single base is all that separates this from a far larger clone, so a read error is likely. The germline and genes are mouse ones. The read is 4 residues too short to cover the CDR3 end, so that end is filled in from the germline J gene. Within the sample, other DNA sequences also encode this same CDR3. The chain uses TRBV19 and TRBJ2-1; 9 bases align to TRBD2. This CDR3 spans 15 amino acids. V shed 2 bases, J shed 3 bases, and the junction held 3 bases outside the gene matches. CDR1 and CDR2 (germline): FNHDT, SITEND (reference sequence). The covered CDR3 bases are TGTGCCAGCAGTATTTGGGGGGGCTCCTATGCT. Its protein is CASSIWGGSYA. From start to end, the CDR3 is CASSIWGGSYAEQFF.

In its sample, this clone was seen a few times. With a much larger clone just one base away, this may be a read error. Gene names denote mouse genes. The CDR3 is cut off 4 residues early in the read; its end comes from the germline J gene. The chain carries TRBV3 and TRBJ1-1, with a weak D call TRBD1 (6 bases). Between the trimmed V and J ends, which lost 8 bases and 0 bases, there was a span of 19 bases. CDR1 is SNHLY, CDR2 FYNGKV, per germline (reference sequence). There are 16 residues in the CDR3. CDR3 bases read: TGTGCCAGCGGTGATGCCGGGACAAAAACAAACACA. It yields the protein CASGDAGTKTNT. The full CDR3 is CASGDAGTKTNTEVFF.

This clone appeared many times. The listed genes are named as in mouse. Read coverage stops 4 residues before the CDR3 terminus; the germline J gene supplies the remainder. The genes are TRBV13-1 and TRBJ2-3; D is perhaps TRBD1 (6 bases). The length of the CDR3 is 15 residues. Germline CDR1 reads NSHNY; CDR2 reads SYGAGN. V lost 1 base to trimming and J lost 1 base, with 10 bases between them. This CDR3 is CASSDHRVGAETLYF. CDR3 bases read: TGTGCCAGCAGTGATCACAGGGTTGGTGCAGAA.

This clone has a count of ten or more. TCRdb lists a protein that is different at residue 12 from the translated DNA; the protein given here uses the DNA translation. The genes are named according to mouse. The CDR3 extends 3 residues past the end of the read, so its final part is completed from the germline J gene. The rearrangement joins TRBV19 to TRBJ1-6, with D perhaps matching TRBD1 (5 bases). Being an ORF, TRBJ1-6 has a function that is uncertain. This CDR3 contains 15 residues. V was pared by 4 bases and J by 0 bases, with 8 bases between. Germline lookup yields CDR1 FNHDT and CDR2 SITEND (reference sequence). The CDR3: CASSYRNSYNSPLYF. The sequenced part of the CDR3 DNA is TGTGCCAGCAGTTACAGGAATTCCTATAATTCGCCC.

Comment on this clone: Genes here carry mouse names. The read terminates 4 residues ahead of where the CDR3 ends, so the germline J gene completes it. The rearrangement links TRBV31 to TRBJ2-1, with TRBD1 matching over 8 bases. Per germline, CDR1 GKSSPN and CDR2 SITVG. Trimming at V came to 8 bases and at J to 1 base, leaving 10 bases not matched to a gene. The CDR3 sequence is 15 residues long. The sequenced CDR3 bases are TGTGCCAGCAGCCCCACAGGGGGGAACTATGCT. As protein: CASSPTGGNYA. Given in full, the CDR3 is CASSPTGGNYAEQFF.

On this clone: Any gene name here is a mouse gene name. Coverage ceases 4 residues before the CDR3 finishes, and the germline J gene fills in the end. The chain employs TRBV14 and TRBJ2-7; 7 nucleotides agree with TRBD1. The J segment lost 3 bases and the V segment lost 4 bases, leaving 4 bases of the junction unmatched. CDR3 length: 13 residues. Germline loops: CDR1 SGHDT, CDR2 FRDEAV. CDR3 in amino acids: CASSERQGYEQYF. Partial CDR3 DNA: TGTGCCAGCAGTGAGAGACAGGGCTAT.

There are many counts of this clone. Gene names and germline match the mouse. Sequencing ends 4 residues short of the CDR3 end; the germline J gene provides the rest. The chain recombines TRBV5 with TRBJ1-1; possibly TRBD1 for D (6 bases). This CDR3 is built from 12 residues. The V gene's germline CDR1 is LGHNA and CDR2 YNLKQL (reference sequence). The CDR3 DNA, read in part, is TGTGCCAGCAGCCATGGGACAACA. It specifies CASSHGTT. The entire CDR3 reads CASSHGTTEVFF.

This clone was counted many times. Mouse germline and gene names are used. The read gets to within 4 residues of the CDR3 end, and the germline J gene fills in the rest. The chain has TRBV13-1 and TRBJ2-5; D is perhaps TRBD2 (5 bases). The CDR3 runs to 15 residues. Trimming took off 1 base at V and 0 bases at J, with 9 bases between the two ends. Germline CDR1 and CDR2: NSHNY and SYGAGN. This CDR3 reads CASSDNGENQDTQYF. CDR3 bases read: TGTGCCAGCAGTGATAATGGGGAAAACCAAGAC.

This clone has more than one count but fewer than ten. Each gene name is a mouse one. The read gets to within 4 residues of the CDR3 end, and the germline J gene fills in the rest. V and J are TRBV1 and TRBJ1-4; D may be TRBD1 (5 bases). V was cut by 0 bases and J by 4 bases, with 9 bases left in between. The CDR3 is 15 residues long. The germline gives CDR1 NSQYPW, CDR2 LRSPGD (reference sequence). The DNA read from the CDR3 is TGCACCTGCAGTGCAGATTTCAGGGACAACGAA. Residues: CTCSADFRDNE. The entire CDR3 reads CTCSADFRDNERLFF.

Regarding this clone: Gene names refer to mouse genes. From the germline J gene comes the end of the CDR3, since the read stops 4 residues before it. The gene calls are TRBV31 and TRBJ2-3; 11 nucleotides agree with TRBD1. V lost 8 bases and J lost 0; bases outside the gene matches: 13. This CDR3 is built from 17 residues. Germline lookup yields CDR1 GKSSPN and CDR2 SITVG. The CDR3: CASGEGDRGASAETLYF. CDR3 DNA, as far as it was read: TGTGCCAGCGGTGAAGGGGACAGGGGGGCTAGTGCAGAA.

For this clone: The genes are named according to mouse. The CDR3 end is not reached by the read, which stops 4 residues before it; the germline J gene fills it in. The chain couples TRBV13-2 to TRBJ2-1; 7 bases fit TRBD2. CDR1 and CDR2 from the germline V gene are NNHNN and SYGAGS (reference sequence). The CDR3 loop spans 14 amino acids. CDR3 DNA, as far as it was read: TGTGCCAGCGGTGATGCTGGGGGTTGGGCT. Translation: CASGDAGGWA. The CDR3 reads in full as CASGDAGGWAEQFF.

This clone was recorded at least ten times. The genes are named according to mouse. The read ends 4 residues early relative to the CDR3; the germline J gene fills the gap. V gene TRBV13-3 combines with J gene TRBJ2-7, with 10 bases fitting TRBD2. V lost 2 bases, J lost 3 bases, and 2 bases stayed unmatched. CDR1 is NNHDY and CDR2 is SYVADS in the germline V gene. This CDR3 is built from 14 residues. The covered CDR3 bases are TGTGCCAGCAGTGAAAGGACTGGGGGCTAT. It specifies CASSERTGGY. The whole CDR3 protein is CASSERTGGYEQYF.

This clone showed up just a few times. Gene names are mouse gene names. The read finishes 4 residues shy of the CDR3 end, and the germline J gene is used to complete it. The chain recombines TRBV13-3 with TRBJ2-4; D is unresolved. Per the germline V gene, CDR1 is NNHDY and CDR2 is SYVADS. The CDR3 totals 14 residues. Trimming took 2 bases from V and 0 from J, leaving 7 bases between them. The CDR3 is CASSESRSQNTLYF. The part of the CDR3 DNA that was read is TGTGCCAGCAGTGAAAGCAGAAGTCAAAAC.